This is a list of T cell receptor beta chains from one sample in a study of cytomegalovirus exposure and HLA in healthy donors. Data came from immunoSEQ multiplex PCR; TCRdb stores just in-frame clones and leaves some out. The data show some 150,000 clones, with more than 75% seen just once and about 2.4% held by the top ten. Sample: PBMCs. Receptors were obtained from a man aged 45-65 years in good health and CMV-seronegative. Both conserved end residues are part of each CDR3. Each record gives: clone size, D gene, J gene, V gene, CDR3 protein, CDR3 DNA. The D gene is left open where the match is weak. Clone size is shown for a subset of rows, as once, few, many or a class of expanded clone.

>NA|NA|TRBJ2-5|TRBV4-1
CASSQVRGVSGLQETQYF
TGCGCCAGCAGCCAAGTTAGAGGTGTTAGCGGCCTCCAAGAGACCCAGTACTTC
>NA|TRBD1|TRBJ1-1|TRBV6-5
CASSLQGAVEAFF
TGTGCCAGCAGTTTACAGGGGGCGGTTGAAGCTTTCTTT
>NA|NA|TRBJ2-7|TRBV11-3
CASSLARTPIEQYF
TGTGCCAGCAGCTTAGCCCGGACACCCATCGAGCAGTACTTC
>NA|NA|TRBJ1-1|TRBV30
CAWRTGNTEAFF
TGTGCCTGGCGAACAGGGAACACTGAAGCTTTCTTT
>NA|NA|TRBJ1-4|TRBV10-3
CAISEYRNDEKLFF
TGTGCCATCAGTGAGTACAGGAACGATGAAAAACTGTTTTTT
>NA|TRBD2|TRBJ2-3|TRBV5-1
CASSPSGLAGADTQYF
TGCGCCAGCAGTCCCTCTGGACTAGCGGGGGCAGATACGCAGTATTTT
>NA|TRBD1|TRBJ2-7|TRBV5-6
CASSLEQGAQGQYF
TGTGCCAGCAGCTTGGAGCAGGGGGCGCAAGGGCAGTACTTC
>NA|TRBD2|TRBJ2-1|TRBV5-1
CASSPRVAGGSSYNEQFF
TGCGCCAGCAGCCCTCGGGTAGCGGGAGGGAGCTCCTACAATGAGCAGTTCTTC
>NA|TRBD1|TRBJ2-7|TRBV5-1
CASSLGQGSYEQYF
TGCGCCAGCAGCTTGGGACAGGGAAGCTACGAGCAGTACTTC
>NA|TRBD1|TRBJ1-2|TRBV9
CASSVDGTAAYGYTF
TGTGCCAGCAGCGTAGACGGGACAGCAGCATATGGCTACACCTTC
>NA|NA|TRBJ2-1|TRBV28
CASSLGTPLGEEQFF
TGTGCCAGCAGTTTGGGGACTCCGCTGGGGGAGGAGCAGTTCTTC
>NA|TRBD1|TRBJ2-5|TRBV5-6
CASSFGTGGYQETQYF
TGTGCCAGCAGCTTTGGGACAGGCGGGTACCAAGAGACCCAGTACTTC
>NA|NA|TRBJ1-2|TRBV5-1
CASSLNSGNYGYTF
TGCGCCAGCAGCTTGAACAGTGGAAACTATGGCTACACCTTC
>NA|TRBD2|TRBJ2-3|TRBV5-6
CASSRITSGGADTQYF
TGTGCCAGCAGCCGTATTACTAGCGGGGGCGCAGATACGCAGTATTTT
>few|NA|TRBJ1-1|TRBV7-2
CASSGQVNTEAFF
TGTGCCAGCAGCGGTCAGGTGAACACTGAAGCTTTCTTT
>NA|TRBD1|TRBJ1-4|TRBV7-9
CASSLGTGGANEKLFF
TGTGCCAGCAGCTTAGGTACAGGGGGTGCTAATGAAAAACTGTTTTTT
>NA|TRBD2|TRBJ2-3|TRBV5-1
CASSPGTSGRSTDTQYF
TGCGCCAGCAGCCCCGGGACTAGCGGGAGGAGCACAGATACGCAGTATTTT